The rows below give T cell receptor beta chains drawn from one sample of a study of cytomegalovirus exposure and HLA in healthy donors. Method: immunoSEQ multiplex PCR; TCRdb's copy keeps in-frame clones and lacks some. The profile shows 95,000 to 100,000 clones, 60% to 85% of them singletons. Specimen: PBMCs. These receptors came from a man aged 50-60 years in good health and CMV-seronegative. Both conserved end residues are part of each CDR3. D genes are given only for firm matches. Part of the rows lack a size; the others show once, few, many or a class for expanded clones.

v_call,j_call,clone_size,d_call,cdr3_length,cdr3_aa,cdr3_nt
TRBV7-3,TRBJ2-1,NA,NA,15,CASSLTRGPYNEQFF,TGTGCCAGCAGCTTAACGCGGGGACCCTACAATGAGCAGTTCTTC
TRBV6-1,TRBJ1-5,NA,NA,14,CASRVTGINQPQHF,TGTGCCAGCAGAGTCACAGGGATCAATCAGCCCCAGCATTTT
TRBV6-1,TRBJ2-7,NA,TRBD1,14,CASRAGQGTYEQYF,TGTGCCTCCAGGGCGGGACAGGGGACCTACGAGCAGTACTTC
TRBV9,TRBJ2-5,NA,TRBD2,16,CASSPNLLAGQETQYF,TGTGCCAGCAGTCCCAACCTACTAGCGGGGCAGGAGACCCAGTACTTC
TRBV19,TRBJ1-2,NA,NA,15,CASSIGDISNYGYTF,TGTGCCAGTAGTATAGGGGACATTTCTAACTATGGCTACACCTTC
TRBV29-1,TRBJ2-7,NA,NA,16,CSVGGAGSSSSYEQYF,TGCAGCGTGGGTGGGGCGGGAAGCTCGTCCTCCTACGAGCAGTACTTC
TRBV2,TRBJ2-7,few,TRBD1,16,CASSEGPGTGTAEQYF,TGTGCCAGCAGTGAGGGGCCCGGGACAGGGACTGCGGAGCAGTACTTC
TRBV27,TRBJ2-7,few,NA,15,CASSLQAGDTYEQYF,TGTGCCAGCAGTTTACAGGCAGGCGACACCTACGAGCAGTACTTC
TRBV18,TRBJ1-3,NA,NA,16,CASSLGSRGTGNTIYF,TGTGCCAGCTCACTTGGGTCCCGGGGGACTGGAAACACCATATATTTT
TRBV19,TRBJ1-5,NA,TRBD1,13,CATKDRGNQPQHF,TGTGCCACCAAGGACAGGGGAAATCAGCCCCAGCATTTT
TRBV28,TRBJ2-7,NA,NA,12,CASSFGAYEQYF,TGTGCCAGCAGTTTCGGGGCCTACGAGCAGTACTTC
TRBV6-1,TRBJ1-2,once,NA,13,CASREQTGDGYTF,TGTGCCAGCAGAGAACAGACGGGAGATGGCTACACCTTC
TRBV4-1,TRBJ2-7,NA,TRBD2,16,CASSRLPGTSPQEQYF,TGCGCCAGCAGCCGGTTACCAGGGACTAGTCCACAAGAGCAGTACTTC
TRBV2,TRBJ2-1,once,TRBD2,14,CASVRGGNNNEQFF,TGTGCCAGCGTGCGGGGGGGAAATAACAATGAGCAGTTCTTC
TRBV9,TRBJ2-7,NA,TRBD2,14,CASSVGTSGYEQYF,TGTGCCAGCAGCGTAGGGACTAGCGGGTACGAGCAGTACTTC
TRBV19,TRBJ2-7,NA,TRBD1,14,CASRGTGGAGEQYF,TGTGCCAGTAGGGGGACAGGGGGCGCGGGAGAGCAGTACTTC
TRBV18,TRBJ1-1,NA,NA,15,CASTWTEDMNTEAFF,TGTGCCAGCACCTGGACAGAGGACATGAACACTGAAGCTTTCTTT
TRBV5-4,TRBJ2-5,NA,TRBD2,17,CASSKLAGVGYGETQYF,TGTGCCAGCAGCAAGCTAGCGGGGGTTGGGTATGGAGAGACCCAGTACTTC
TRBV7-8,TRBJ2-7,NA,NA,14,CASSFRGAPYEQYF,TGTGCCAGCAGCTTCCGCGGGGCTCCCTACGAGCAGTACTTC
TRBV6-6,TRBJ1-5,NA,NA,13,CASSYELNQPQHF,TGTGCCAGCAGTTATGAGCTGAATCAGCCCCAGCATTTT
TRBV7-3,TRBJ2-3,NA,NA,12,CASSLEGGTQYF,TGTGCCAGCAGCTTGGAAGGGGGTACGCAGTATTTT
TRBV5-6,TRBJ1-5,NA,NA,16,CASSSYPTASNQPQHF,TGTGCCAGCAGCTCGTACCCTACAGCAAGCAATCAGCCCCAGCATTTT
TRBV4-3,TRBJ2-2,NA,NA,16,CASSQDGGTDTGELFF,TGCGCCAGCAGCCAAGACGGCGGTACGGACACCGGGGAGCTGTTTTTT
TRBV6-5,TRBJ2-7,few,TRBD1,14,CASRETGDSYEQYF,TGTGCCAGCAGAGAAACAGGGGACTCCTACGAGCAGTACTTC
TRBV4-2,TRBJ2-3,NA,NA,14,CASSQGPAEDTQYF,TGTGCCAGCAGCCAAGGTCCGGCGGAAGATACGCAGTATTTT
TRBV2,TRBJ2-1,few,TRBD1,15,CASKQRQGANNEQFF,TGTGCCAGCAAACAAAGACAGGGGGCGAATAATGAGCAGTTCTTC
TRBV6-5,TRBJ2-7,NA,TRBD1,15,CASSPRRDRGLEQYF,TGTGCCAGCAGCCCCCGAAGGGACAGGGGGCTGGAGCAGTACTTC
TRBV4-1,TRBJ1-4,NA,TRBD1,15,CASSQVTGANEKLFF,TGCGCCAGCAGCCAAGTTACAGGGGCCAATGAAAAACTGTTTTTT
TRBV14,TRBJ2-7,NA,TRBD2,15,CASSRPGTSGYEQYF,TGTGCCAGCAGCCGGCCCGGGACTAGCGGTTACGAGCAGTACTTC
TRBV19,TRBJ1-5,NA,NA,15,CASSQGRNGNQPQHF,TGTGCCAGTAGCCAAGGGAGGAACGGCAATCAGCCCCAGCATTTT
TRBV7-4,TRBJ2-7,NA,TRBD1,14,CASSLGDRVYEQYF,TGTGCCAGCAGCTTAGGGGACAGGGTCTACGAGCAGTACTTC
TRBV4-1,TRBJ1-5,NA,NA,16,CASSQAGAAGNQPQHF,TGCGCCAGCAGCCAAGCTGGGGCAGCCGGCAATCAGCCCCAGCATTTT
TRBV30,TRBJ2-3,NA,TRBD2,14,CAWRHSGGTDTQYF,TGTGCCTGGAGACATAGCGGGGGCACAGATACGCAGTATTTT
TRBV7-8,TRBJ2-7,NA,TRBD1,16,CASSLGPTGAAYEQYF,TGTGCCAGCAGCTTAGGCCCTACAGGGGCGGCTTATGAGCAGTACTTC
TRBV4-1,TRBJ2-7,NA,TRBD1,14,CASSQWQGDGEQYF,TGCGCCAGCAGCCAGTGGCAGGGGGATGGCGAGCAGTACTTC
TRBV7-2,TRBJ1-1,NA,TRBD1,17,CASSLRTGGSRNTEAFF,TGTGCCAGCAGCTTAAGGACAGGGGGTAGTCGGAACACTGAAGCTTTCTTT
TRBV12-1,TRBJ2-5,NA,NA,16,CASSFRTEPGMETQYF,TGTGCCAGCAGCTTTCGGACGGAGCCCGGGATGGAGACCCAGTACTTC
TRBV25-1,TRBJ2-5,NA,TRBD1,13,CAARGTGQETQYF,TGTGCCGCAAGAGGGACAGGTCAAGAGACCCAGTACTTC
TRBV28,TRBJ2-4,NA,NA,16,CASKVGGGDRGNIQYF,TGTGCCAGCAAGGTTGGAGGAGGGGATAGAGGAAACATTCAGTACTTC
TRBV2,TRBJ1-5,NA,TRBD1,15,CASSGNRGGNQPQHF,TGTGCCAGCAGTGGGAACAGGGGTGGCAATCAGCCCCAGCATTTT
TRBV5-1,TRBJ1-2,NA,NA,13,CASSLGQSYGYTF,TGCGCCAGCAGCTTGGGGCAGTCCTATGGCTACACCTTC
TRBV6-5,TRBJ1-1,NA,NA,15,CASRFNNRVNTEAFF,TGTGCCAGCAGATTTAATAACAGGGTCAACACTGAAGCTTTCTTT
TRBV15,TRBJ1-2,NA,NA,14,CATSRDQGRYGYTF,TGTGCCACCAGCAGAGATCAGGGGCGGTATGGCTACACCTTC
TRBV7-9,TRBJ1-6,NA,NA,17,CSSSTAWGDGYNSPLHF,TGTTCCAGCAGCACAGCTTGGGGGGACGGATATAATTCACCCCTCCACTTT
TRBV30,TRBJ1-2,NA,TRBD1,14,CAWSVSGQASGYTF,TGTGCCTGGAGTGTGTCGGGACAGGCCAGTGGCTACACCTTC
TRBV5-4,TRBJ2-7,NA,NA,14,CASSAGSVPHEQYF,TGTGCCAGCAGCGCGGGGTCCGTACCGCACGAGCAGTACTTC
TRBV7-9,TRBJ2-1,NA,NA,16,CASSLAPTGGGDEQFF,TGTGCCAGCAGCTTAGCCCCCACGGGCGGGGGCGATGAGCAGTTCTTC
TRBV10-1,TRBJ2-1,NA,TRBD2,16,CASSPKREAPHNEQFF,TGCGCCAGCAGTCCGAAGCGGGAGGCCCCTCACAATGAGCAGTTCTTC
TRBV30,TRBJ2-2,few,TRBD2,14,CAWASGENTGELFF,TGTGCCTGGGCAAGCGGGGAAAACACCGGGGAGCTGTTTTTT